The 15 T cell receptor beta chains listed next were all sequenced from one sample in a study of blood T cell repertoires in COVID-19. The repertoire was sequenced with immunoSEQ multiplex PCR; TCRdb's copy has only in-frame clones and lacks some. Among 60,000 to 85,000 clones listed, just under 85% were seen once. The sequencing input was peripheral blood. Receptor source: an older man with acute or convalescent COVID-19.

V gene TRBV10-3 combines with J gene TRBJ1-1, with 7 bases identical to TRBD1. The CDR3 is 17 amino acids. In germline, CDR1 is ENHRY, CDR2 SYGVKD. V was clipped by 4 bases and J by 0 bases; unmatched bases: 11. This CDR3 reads CAISATTGTTLNTEAFF. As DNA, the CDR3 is TGTGCCATCAGTGCAACGACAGGGACGACCCTGAACACTGAAGCTTTCTTT.

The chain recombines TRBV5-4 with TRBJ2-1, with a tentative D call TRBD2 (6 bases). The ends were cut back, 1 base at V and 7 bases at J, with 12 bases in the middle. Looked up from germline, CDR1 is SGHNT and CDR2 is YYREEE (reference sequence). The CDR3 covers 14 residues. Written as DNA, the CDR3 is TGTGCCAGCAGCTTGTGGTCGGGGAGGAATGAGCAGTTCTTC. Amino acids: CASSLWSGRNEQFF.

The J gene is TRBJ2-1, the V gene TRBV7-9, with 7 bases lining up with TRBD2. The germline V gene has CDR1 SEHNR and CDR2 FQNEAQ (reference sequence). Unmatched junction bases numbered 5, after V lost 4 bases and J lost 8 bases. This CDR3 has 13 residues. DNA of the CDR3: TGTGCCAGCAGCTCCCGCCGGGGGGATGAGCAGTTCTTC. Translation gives CASSSRRGDEQFF.

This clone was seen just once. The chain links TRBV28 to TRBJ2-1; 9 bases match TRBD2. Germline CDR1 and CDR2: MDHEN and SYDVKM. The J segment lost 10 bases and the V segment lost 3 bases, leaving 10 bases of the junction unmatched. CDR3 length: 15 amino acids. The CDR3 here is CASSLGGAGGKEQFF. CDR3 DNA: TGTGCCAGCAGTTTGGGTGGAGCGGGAGGCAAAGAGCAGTTCTTC.

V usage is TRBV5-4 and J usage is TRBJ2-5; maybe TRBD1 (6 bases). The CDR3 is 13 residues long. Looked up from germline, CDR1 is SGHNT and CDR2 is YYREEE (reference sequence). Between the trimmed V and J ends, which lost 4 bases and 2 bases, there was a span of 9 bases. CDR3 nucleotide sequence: TGTGCCAGCAGCCGGGACATACAAGAGACCCAGTACTTC. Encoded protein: CASSRDIQETQYF.

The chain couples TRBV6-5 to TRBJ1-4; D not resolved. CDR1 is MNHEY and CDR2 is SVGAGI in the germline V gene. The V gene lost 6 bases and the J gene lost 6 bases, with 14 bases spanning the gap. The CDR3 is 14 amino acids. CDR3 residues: CASSRTPGYEKLFF. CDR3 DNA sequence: TGTGCCAGCAGCCGGACCCCGGGGTATGAAAAACTGTTTTTT.

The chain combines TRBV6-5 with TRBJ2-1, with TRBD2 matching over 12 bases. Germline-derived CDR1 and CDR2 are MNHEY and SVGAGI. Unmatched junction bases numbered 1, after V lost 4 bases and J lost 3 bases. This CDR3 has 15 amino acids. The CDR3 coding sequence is TGTGCCAGCAGTTGGACTAGCGGGGACTACAATGAGCAGTTCTTC. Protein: CASSWTSGDYNEQFF.

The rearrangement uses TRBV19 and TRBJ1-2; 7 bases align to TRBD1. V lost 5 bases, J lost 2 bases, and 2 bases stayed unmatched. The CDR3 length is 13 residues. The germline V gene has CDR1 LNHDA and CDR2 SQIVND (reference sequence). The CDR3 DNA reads TGTGCCAGTAGTGAGACAGGGAACTATGGCTACACCTTC. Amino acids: CASSETGNYGYTF.

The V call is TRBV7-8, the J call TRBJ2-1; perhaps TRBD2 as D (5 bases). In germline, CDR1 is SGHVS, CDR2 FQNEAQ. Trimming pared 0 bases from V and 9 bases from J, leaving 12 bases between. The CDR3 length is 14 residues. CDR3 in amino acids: CASSLAGGTGEQFF. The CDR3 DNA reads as TGTGCCAGCAGCTTAGCCGGAGGAACCGGTGAGCAGTTCTTC.

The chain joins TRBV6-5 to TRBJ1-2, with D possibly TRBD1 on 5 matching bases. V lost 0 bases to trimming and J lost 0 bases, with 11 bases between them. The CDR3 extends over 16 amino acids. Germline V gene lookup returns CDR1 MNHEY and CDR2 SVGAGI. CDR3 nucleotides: TGTGCCAGCAGTTACTCGGAAGGGGCAGCTAACTATGGCTACACCTTC. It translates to CASSYSEGAANYGYTF.

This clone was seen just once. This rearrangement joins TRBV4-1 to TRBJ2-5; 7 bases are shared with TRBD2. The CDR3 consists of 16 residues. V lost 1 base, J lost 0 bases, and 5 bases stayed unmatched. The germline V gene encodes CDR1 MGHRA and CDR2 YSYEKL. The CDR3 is CASSQGLRGYQETQYF. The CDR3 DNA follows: TGCGCCAGCAGCCAAGGGCTGCGGGGGTACCAAGAGACCCAGTACTTC.

CDR3 sequence (DNA): TGTGCCAGTAGTGCCGGGACAGGGAACTATAGGAATCAGCCCCAGCATTTT. This encodes CASSAGTGNYRNQPQHF. V and J are TRBV19 and TRBJ1-5; 9 bases match TRBD1. This CDR3 comprises 17 residues. Looked up from germline, CDR1 is LNHDA and CDR2 is SQIVND (reference sequence). J was trimmed by 4 bases and V by 5 bases; bases with no gene match: 12.

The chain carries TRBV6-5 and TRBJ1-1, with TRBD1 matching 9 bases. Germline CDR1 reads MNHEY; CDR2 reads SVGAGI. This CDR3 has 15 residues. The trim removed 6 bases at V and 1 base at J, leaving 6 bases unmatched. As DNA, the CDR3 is TGTGCCAGCAGAGACCCGGGACAGGGGAACACTGAAGCTTTCTTT. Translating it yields CASRDPGQGNTEAFF.

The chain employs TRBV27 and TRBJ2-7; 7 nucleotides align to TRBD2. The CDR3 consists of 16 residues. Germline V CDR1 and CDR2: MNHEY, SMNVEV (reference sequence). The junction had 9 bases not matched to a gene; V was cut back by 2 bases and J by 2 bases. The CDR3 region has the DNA TGTGCCAGCAGTTTAGGGGGGGTGGGGAAAACCTACGAGCAGTACTTC. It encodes CASSLGGVGKTYEQYF.

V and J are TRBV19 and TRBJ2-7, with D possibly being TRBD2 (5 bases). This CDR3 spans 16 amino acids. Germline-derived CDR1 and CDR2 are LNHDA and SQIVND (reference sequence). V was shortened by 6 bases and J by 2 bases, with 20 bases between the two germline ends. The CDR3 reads CASSPHTGILTYEQYF. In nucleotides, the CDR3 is TGTGCCAGTAGCCCGCACACCGGGATCTTAACCTACGAGCAGTACTTC.